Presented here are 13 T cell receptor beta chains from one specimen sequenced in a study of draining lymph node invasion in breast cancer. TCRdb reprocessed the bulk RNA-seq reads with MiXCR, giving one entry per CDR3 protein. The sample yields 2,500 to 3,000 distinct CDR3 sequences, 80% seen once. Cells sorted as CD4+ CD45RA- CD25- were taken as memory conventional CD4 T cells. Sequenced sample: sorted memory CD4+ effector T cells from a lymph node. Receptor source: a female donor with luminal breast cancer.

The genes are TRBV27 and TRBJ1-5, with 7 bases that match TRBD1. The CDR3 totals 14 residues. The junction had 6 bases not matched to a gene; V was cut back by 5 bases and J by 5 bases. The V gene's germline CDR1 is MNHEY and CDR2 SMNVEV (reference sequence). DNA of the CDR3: TGTGCCAGCAGTCCCGACAGGGACTATCAGCCCCAGCATTTT. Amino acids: CASSPDRDYQPQHF.

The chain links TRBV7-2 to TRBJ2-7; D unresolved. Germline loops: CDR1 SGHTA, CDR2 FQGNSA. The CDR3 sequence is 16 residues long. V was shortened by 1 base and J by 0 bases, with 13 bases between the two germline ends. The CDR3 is CASSLGALLSSYEQYF. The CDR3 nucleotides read TGTGCCAGCAGCTTAGGGGCGTTACTCAGCTCCTACGAGCAGTACTTC.

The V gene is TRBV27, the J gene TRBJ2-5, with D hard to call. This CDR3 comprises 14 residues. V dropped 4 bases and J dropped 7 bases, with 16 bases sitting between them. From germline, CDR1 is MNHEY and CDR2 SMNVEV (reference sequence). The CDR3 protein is CASSSQGLIGTQYF. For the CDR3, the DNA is TGTGCCAGCAGTTCTCAAGGCCTAATAGGGACCCAGTACTTC.

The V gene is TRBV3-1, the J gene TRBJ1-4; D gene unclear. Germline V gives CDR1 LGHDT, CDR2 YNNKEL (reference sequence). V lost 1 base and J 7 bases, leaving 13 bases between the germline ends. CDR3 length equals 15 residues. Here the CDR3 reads CASSQGVESGEKLFF. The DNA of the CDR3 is TGTGCCAGCAGCCAAGGGGTGGAGAGCGGTGAAAAACTGTTTTTT.

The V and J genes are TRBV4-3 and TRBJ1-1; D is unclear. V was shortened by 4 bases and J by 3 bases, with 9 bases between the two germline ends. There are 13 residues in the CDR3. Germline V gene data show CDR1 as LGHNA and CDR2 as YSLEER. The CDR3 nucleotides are TGCGCCAGCAGCCTTGACCGGGACACTGAAGCTTTCTTT. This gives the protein CASSLDRDTEAFF.

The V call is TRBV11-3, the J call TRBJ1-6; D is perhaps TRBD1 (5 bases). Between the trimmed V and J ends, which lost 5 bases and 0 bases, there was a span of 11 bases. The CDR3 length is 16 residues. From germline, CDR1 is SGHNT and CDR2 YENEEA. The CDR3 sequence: CASSPSGGSYNSPLHF. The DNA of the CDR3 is TGTGCCAGCAGCCCTTCCGGGGGCTCCTATAATTCACCCCTCCACTTT.

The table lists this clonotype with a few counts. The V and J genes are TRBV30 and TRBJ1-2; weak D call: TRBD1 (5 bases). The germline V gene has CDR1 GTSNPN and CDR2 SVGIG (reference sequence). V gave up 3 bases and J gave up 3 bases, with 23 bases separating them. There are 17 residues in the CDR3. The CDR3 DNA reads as TGTGCCTGGAGGCTGCCGGGGGGAATAGGGTTTGACTATGGCTACACCTTC. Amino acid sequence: CAWRLPGGIGFDYGYTF.

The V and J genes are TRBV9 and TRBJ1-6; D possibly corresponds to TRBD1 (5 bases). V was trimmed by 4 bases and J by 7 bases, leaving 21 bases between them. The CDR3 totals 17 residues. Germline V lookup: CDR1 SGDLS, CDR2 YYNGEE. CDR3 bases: TGTGCCAGCAGCCCCCGGAGGAGTGACTCAGGGAATTCACCCCTCCACTTT. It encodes CASSPRRSDSGNSPLHF.

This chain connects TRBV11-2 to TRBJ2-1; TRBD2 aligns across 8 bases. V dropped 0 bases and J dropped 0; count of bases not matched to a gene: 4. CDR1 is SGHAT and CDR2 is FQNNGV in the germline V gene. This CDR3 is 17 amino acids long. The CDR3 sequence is CASSLDRGGRSYNEQFF. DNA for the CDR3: TGTGCCAGCAGCTTAGATCGGGGGGGCCGCTCCTACAATGAGCAGTTCTTC.

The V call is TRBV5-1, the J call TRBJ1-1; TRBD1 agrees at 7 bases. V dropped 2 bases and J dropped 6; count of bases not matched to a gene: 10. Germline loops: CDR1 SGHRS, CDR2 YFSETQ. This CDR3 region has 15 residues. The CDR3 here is CASSFGPGGEAEAFF. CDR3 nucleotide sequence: TGCGCCAGCAGCTTTGGCCCAGGGGGAGAGGCTGAAGCTTTCTTT.

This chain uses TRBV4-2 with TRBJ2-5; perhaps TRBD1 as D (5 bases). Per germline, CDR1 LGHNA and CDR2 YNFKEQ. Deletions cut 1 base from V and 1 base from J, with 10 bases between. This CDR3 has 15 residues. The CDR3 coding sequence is TGTGCCAGCAGCCAAGGAGGCAGGGCCCAAGAGACCCAGTACTTC. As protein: CASSQGGRAQETQYF.

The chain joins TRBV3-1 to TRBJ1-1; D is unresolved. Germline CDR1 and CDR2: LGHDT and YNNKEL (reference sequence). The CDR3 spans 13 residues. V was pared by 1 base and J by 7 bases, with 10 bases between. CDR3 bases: TGTGCCAGCAGCCAAGGAACAGCTAGTGAAGCTTTCTTT. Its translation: CASSQGTASEAFF.

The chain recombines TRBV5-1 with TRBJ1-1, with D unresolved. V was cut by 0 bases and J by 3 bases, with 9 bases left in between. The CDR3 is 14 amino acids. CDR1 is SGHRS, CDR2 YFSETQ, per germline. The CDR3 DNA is TGCGCCAGCAGCTTGGAGGGAACGGACACTGAAGCTTTCTTT. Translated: CASSLEGTDTEAFF.